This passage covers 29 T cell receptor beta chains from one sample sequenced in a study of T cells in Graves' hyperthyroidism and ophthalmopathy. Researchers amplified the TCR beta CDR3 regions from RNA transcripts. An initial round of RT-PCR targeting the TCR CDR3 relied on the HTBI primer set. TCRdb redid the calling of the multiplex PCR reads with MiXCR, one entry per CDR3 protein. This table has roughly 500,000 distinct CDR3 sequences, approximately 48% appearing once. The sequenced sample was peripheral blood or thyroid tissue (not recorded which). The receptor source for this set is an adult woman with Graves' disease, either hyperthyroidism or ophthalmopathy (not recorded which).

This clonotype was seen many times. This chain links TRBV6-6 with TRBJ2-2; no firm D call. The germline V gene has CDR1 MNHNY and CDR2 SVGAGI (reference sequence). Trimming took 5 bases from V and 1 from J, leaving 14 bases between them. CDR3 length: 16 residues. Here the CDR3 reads CASSPRTAVNTGELFF. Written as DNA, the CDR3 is TGTGCCAGCAGTCCCCGGACGGCCGTGAACACCGGGGAGCTGTTTTTT.

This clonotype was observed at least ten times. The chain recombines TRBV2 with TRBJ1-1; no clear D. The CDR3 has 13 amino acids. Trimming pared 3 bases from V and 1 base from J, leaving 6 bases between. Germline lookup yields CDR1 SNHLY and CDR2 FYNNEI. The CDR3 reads CASSDQANTEAFF. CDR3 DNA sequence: TGTGCCAGCAGTGACCAGGCGAACACTGAAGCTTTCTTT.

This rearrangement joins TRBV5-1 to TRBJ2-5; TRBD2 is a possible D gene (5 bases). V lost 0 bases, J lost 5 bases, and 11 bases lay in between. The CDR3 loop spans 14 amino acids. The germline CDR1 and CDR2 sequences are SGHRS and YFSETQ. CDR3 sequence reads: CASSLDSPGETQYF. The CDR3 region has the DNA TGCGCCAGCAGCTTGGACAGCCCGGGGGAGACCCAGTACTTC.

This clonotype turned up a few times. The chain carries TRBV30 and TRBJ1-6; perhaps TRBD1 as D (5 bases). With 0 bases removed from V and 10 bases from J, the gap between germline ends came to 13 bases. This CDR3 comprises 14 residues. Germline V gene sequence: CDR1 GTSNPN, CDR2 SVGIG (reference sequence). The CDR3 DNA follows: TGTGCCTGGAGTGTATGGGGCGCGGGGTCACCCCTCCACTTT. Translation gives CAWSVWGAGSPLHF.

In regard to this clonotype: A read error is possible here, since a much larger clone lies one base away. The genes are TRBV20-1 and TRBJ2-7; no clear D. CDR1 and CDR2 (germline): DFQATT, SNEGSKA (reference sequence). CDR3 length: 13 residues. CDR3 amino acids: CSARDGRTYEEYF. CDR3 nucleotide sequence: TGCAGTGCTAGGGACGGACGGACCTACGAGGAGTACTTC.

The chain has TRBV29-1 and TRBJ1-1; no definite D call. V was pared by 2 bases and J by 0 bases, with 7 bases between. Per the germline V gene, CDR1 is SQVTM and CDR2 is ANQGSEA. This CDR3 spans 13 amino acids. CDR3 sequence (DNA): TGCAGCGTTGAAAACAGACTGAACACTGAAGCTTTCTTT. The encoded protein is CSVENRLNTEAFF.

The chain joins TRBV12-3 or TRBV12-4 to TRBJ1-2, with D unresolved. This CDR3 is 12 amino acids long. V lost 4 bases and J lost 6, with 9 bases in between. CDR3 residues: CASSSDGDGYTF. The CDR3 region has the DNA TGTGCCAGCAGTTCAGACGGAGATGGCTACACCTTC.

The CDR3: CASSSRVSEMNYGYTF. For the CDR3, the DNA is TGTGCCAGCAGCTCCCGCGTCTCGGAGATGAACTATGGCTACACCTTC. This chain uses TRBV7-9 with TRBJ1-2; D remains unclear. This CDR3 contains 16 residues. Per the germline V gene, CDR1 is SEHNR and CDR2 is FQNEAQ (reference sequence). V dropped 4 bases and J dropped 2 bases, with 17 bases sitting between them. Full variable domain (rest looked up from reference TRBV7-9 and TRBJ1-2): DTGVSQNPRHKITKRGQNVTFRCDPISEHNRLYWYRQTLGQGPEFLTYFQNEAQLEKSRLLSDRFSAERPKGSFSTLEIQRTEQGDSAMYLCASSSRVSEMNYGYTFGSGTRLTVV.

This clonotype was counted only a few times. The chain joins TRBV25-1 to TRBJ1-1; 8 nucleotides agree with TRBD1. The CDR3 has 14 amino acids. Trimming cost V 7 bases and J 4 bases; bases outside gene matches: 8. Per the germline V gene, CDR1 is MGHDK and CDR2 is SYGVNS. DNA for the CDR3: TGTGCCAGCAAAGCACCGGACAGGGTCACTGAAGCTTTCTTT. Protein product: CASKAPDRVTEAFF.

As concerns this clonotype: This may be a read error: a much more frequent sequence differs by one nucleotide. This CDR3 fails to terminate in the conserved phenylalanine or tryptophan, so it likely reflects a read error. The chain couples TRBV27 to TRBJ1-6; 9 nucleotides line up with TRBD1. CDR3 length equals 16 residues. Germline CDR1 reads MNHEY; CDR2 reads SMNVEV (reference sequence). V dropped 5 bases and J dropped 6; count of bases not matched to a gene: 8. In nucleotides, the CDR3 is TGTGCCAGCAGTCTTCGGGAGGGACAGGGTAATTCACCCCTCCACCTT. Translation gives CASSLREGQGNSPLHL.

Here the CDR3 reads CASSSHWDTYYGYTF. CDR3 DNA sequence: TGTGCCAGCAGCTCCCACTGGGACACCTATTATGGCTACACCTTC. V is TRBV9 and J is TRBJ1-2, with D tentatively TRBD1 (6 bases). Germline CDR1 SGDLS, CDR2 YYNGEE. This CDR3 comprises 15 residues. V was cut by 4 bases and J by 5 bases, with 18 bases left in between.

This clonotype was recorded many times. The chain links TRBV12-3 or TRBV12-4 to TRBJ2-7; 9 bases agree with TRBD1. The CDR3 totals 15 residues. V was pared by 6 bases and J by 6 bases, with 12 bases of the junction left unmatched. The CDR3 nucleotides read TGTGCCAGCAGCCCGTCGACAGGGGGAAGGTTCGAGCAGTACTTC. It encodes CASSPSTGGRFEQYF.

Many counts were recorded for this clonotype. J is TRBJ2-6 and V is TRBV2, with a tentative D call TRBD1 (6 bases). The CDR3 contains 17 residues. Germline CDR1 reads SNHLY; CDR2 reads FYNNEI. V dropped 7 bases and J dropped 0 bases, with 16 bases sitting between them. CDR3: CASIRDKFSSGANVLTF. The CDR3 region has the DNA TGTGCCAGCATCCGGGACAAATTTAGCTCTGGGGCCAACGTCCTGACTTTC.

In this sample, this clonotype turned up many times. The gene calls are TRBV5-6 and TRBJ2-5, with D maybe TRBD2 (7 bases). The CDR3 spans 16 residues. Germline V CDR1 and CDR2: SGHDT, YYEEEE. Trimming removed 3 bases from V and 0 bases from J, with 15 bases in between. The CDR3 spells CASSWGLAVYQETQYF. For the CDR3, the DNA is TGTGCCAGCAGCTGGGGGCTAGCGGTGTACCAAGAGACCCAGTACTTC. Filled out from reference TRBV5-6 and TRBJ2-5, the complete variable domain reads DAGVTQSPTHLIKTRGQQVTLRCSPKSGHDTVSWYQQALGQGPQFIFQYYEEEERQRGNFPDRFSGHQFPNYSSELNVNALLLGDSALYLCASSWGLAVYQETQYFGPGTRLLVL.

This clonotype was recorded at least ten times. CDR3 in amino acids: CATSRGIVSGANVLTF. CDR3 DNA: TGTGCCACCAGCCGGGGGATAGTGTCTGGGGCCAACGTCCTGACTTTC. The chain couples TRBV15 to TRBJ2-6, with D perhaps TRBD2 (6 bases). The germline V gene encodes CDR1 LNHNV and CDR2 YYDKDF (reference sequence). V was trimmed by 5 bases and J by 1 base, leaving 12 bases between them. CDR3 length: 16 residues.

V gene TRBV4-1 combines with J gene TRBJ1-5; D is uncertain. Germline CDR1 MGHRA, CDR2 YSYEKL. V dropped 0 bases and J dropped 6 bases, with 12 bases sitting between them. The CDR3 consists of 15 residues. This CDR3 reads CASSQDGLPAQPQHF. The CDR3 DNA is TGCGCCAGCAGCCAAGATGGGCTGCCGGCTCAGCCCCAGCATTTT.

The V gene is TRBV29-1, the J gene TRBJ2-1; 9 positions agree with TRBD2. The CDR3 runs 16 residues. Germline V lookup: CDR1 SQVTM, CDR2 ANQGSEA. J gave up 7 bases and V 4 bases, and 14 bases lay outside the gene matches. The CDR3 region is CSVGDLAGWGGNEQFF. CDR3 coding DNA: TGCAGCGTTGGGGATCTAGCGGGATGGGGCGGGAATGAGCAGTTCTTC.

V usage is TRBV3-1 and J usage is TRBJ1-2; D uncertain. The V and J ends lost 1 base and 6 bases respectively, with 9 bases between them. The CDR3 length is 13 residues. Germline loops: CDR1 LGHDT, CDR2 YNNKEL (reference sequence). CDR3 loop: CASSQVREDGYTF. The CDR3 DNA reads TGTGCCAGCAGCCAAGTACGGGAGGATGGCTACACCTTC. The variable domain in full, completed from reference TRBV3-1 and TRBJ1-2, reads DTAVSQTPKYLVTQMGNDKSIKCEQNLGHDTMYWYKQDSKKFLKIMFSYNNKELIINETVPNRFSPKSPDKAHLNLHINSLELGDSAVYFCASSQVREDGYTFGSGTRLTVV.

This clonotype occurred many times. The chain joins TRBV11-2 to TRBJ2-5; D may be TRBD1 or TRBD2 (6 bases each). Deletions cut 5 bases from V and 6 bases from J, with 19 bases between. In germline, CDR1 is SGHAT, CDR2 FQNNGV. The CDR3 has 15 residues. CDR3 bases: TGTGCCAGCAGCCCTAGGGGGGTCCGCTTGCAGACCCAGTACTTC. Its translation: CASSPRGVRLQTQYF.

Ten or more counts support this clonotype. The CDR3 is CASSFQSSGANVLTF. In DNA form, the CDR3 reads TGTGCCAGCAGCTTCCAGTCCTCTGGGGCCAACGTCCTGACTTTC. The chain joins TRBV5-6 to TRBJ2-6; D ambiguous. The CDR3 runs 15 residues. Deletions cut 2 bases from V and 0 bases from J, with 6 bases between. Germline CDR1 reads SGHDT; CDR2 reads YYEEEE.

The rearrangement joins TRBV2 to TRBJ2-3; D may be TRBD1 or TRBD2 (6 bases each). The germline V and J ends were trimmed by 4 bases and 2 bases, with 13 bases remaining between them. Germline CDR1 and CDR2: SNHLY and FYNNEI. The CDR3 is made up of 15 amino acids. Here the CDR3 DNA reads TGTGCCAGCAGTGGTCGGGGGCTTCTCACAGATACGCAGTATTTT. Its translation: CASSGRGLLTDTQYF.

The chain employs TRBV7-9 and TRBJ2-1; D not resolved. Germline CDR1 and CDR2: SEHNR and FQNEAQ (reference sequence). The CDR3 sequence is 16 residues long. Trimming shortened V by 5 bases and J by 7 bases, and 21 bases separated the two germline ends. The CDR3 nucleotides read TGTGCCAGCAGCCCCAAAGGTATCCACCCAATGAATGAGCAGTTCTTC. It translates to CASSPKGIHPMNEQFF.

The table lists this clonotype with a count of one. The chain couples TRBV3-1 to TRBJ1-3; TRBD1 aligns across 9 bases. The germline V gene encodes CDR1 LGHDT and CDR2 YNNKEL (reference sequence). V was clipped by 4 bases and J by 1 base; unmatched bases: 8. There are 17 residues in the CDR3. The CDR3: CASSPIQGALSGNTIYF. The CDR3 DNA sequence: TGTGCCAGCAGCCCCATACAGGGGGCCCTATCTGGAAACACCATATATTTT.

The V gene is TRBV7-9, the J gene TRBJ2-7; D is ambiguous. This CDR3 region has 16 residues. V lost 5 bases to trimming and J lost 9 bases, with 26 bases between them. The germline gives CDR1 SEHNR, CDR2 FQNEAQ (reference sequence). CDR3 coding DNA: TGTGCCAGCAGCCCCCCGGTGATTTCCGTCGAGCGAGGGCAGTACTTC. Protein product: CASSPPVISVERGQYF.

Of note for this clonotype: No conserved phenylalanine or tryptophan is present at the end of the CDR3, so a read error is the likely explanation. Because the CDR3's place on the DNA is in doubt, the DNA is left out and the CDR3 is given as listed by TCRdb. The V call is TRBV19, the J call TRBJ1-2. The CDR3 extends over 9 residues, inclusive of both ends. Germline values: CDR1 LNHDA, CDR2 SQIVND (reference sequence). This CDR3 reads CASSITLGP.

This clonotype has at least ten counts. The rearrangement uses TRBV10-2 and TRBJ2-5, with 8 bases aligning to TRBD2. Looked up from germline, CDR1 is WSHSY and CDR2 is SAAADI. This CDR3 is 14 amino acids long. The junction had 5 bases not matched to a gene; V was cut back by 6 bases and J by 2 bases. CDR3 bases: TGCGCCAGCAGAGATACTAGCGGACAAGAGACCCAGTACTTC. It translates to CASRDTSGQETQYF.

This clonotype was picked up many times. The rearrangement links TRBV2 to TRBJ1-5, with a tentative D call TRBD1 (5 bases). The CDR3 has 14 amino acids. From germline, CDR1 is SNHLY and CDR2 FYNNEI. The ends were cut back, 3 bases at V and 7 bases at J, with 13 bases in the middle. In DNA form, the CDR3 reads TGTGCCAGCAGTGATACGGGACTTGGACAGCCCCAGCATTTT. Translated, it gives CASSDTGLGQPQHF.

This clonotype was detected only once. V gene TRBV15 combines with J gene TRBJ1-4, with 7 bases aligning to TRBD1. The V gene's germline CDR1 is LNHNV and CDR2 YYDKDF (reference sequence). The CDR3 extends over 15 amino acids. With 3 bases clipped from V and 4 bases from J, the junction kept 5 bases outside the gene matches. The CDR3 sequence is CATSSLGQLNEKLFF. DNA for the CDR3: TGTGCCACCAGCAGCCTGGGACAGCTTAATGAAAAACTGTTTTTT.

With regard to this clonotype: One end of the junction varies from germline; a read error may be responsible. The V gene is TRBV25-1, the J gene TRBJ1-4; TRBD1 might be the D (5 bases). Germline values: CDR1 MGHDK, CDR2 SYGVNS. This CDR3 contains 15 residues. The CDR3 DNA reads TGTGCCTGCAGTGCCACCCAGGGAAGGGGCGAAAAACTGTTTTTT. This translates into CACSATQGRGEKLFF. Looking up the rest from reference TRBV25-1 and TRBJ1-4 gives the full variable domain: EADIYQTPRYLVIGTGKKITLECSQTMGHDKMYWYQQDPGMELHLIHYSYGVNSTEKGDLSSESTVSRIRTEHFPLTLESARPSHTSQYLCACSATQGRGEKLFFGSGTQLSVL.